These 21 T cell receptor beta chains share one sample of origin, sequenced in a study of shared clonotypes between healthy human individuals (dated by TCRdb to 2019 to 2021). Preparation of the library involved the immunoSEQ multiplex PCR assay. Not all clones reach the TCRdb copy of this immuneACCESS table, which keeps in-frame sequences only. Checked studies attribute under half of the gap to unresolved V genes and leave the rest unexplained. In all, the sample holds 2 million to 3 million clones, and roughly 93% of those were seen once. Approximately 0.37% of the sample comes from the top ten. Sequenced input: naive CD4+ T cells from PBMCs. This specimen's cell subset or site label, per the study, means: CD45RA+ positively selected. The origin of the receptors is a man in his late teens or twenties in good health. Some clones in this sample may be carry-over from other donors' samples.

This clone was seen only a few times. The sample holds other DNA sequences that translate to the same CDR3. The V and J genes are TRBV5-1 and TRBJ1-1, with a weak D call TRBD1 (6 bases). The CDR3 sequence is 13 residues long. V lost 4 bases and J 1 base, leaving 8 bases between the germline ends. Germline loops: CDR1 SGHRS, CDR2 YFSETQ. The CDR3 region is CASSRDTNTEAFF. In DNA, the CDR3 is TGCGCCAGCAGCAGGGACACGAACACTGAAGCTTTCTTT.

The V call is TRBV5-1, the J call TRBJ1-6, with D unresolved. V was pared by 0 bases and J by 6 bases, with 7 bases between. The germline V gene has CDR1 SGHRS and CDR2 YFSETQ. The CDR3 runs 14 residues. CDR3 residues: CASSLGPRNSPLHF. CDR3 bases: TGCGCCAGCAGCTTGGGACCGCGTAATTCACCCCTCCACTTT.

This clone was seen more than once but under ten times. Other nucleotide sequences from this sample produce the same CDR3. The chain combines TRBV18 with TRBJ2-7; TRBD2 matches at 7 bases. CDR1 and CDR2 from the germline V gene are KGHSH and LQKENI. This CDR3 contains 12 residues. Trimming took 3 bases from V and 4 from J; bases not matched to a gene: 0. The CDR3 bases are TGTGCCAGCTCACCCGGGGGGTACGAGCAGTACTTC. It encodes CASSPGGYEQYF.

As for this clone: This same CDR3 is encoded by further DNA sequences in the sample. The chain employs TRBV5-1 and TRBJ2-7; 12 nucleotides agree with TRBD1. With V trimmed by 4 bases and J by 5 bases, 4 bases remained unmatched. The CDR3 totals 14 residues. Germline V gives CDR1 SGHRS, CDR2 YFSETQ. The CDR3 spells CASSQGQGADEQYF. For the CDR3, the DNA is TGCGCCAGCAGCCAGGGACAGGGGGCAGACGAGCAGTACTTC.

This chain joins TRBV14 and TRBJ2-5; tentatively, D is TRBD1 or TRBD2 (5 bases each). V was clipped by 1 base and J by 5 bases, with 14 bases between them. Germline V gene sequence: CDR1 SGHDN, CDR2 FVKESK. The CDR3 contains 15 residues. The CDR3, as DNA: TGTGCCAGCAGCCAAGGAGGGGCGTATATGGAGACCCAGTACTTC. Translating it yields CASSQGGAYMETQYF.

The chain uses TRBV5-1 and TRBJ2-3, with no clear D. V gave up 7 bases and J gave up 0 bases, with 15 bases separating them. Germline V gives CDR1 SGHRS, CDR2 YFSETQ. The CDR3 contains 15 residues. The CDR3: CASGPLARSTDTQYF. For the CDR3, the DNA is TGCGCCAGCGGACCATTAGCTAGGAGCACAGATACGCAGTATTTT.

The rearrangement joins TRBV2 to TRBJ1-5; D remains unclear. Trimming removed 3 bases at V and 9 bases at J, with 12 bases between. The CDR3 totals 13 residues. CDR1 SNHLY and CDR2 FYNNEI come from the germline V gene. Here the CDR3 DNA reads TGTGCCAGCAGTGAGGACCCCGGAGGGCCCCAGCATTTT. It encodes CASSEDPGGPQHF.

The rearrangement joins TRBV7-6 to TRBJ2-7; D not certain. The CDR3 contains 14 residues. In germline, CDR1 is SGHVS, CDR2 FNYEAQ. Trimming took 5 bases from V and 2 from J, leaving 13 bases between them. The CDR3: CASSQAAQPYEQYF. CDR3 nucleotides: TGTGCCAGCAGCCAGGCGGCGCAGCCCTACGAGCAGTACTTC.

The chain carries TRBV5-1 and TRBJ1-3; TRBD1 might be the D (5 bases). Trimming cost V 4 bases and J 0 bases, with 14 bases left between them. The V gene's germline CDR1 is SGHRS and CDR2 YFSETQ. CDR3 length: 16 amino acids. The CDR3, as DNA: TGCGCCAGCAGCCAAGGGACTCCTTCCTCTGGAAACACCATATATTTT. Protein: CASSQGTPSSGNTIYF.

CDR3 protein: CASSLVGGGDTQYF. CDR3 DNA: TGTGCCAGCAGCTTAGTAGGAGGGGGGGATACGCAGTATTTT. V usage is TRBV7-7 and J usage is TRBJ2-3; D might be TRBD1 or TRBD2, each matching 6 bases. V was clipped by 1 base and J by 6 bases, with 11 bases between them. The CDR3 runs 14 residues. Germline V gene lookup returns CDR1 SSHAT and CDR2 FNYEAQ (reference sequence).

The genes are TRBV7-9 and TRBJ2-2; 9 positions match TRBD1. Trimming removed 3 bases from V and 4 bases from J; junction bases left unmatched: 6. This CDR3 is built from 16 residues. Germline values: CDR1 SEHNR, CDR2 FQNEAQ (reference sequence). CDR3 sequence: CASSFWMGQGTGELFF. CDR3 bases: TGTGCCAGCAGCTTTTGGATGGGACAGGGCACCGGGGAGCTGTTTTTT.

The CDR3 DNA follows: TGTGCCAGCAGTTACAAGGGCAGGGGGTACTTC. Translating it yields CASSYKGRGYF. The chain has TRBV6-5 and TRBJ2-5, with TRBD1 as a possible D gene (6 bases). CDR3 size: 11 residues. Trimming cost V 2 bases and J 13 bases, with 11 bases left between them. Germline V CDR1 and CDR2: MNHEY, SVGAGI.

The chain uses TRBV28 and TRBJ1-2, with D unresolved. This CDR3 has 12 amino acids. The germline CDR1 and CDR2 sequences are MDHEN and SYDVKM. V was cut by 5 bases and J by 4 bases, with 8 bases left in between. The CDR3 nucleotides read TGTGCCAGCAGTCCGAAGATCTATGGCTACACCTTC. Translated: CASSPKIYGYTF.

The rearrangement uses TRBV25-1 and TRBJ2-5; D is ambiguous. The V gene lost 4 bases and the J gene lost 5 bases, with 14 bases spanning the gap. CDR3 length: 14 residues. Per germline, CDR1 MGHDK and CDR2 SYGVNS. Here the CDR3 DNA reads TGTGCCAGCAGTGCAACCCTGGCCGGGGAGACCCAGTACTTC. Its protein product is CASSATLAGETQYF. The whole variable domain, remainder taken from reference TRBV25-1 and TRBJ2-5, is EADIYQTPRYLVIGTGKKITLECSQTMGHDKMYWYQQDPGMELHLIHYSYGVNSTEKGDLSSESTVSRIRTEHFPLTLESARPSHTSQYLCASSATLAGETQYFGPGTRLLVL.

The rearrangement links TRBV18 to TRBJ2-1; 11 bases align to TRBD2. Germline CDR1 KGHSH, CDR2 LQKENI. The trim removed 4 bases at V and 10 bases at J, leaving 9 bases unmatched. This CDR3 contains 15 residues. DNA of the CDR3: TGTGCCAGCTCACAAGGACTAGCGGGCCTAATAGAGCAGTTCTTC. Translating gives CASSQGLAGLIEQFF.

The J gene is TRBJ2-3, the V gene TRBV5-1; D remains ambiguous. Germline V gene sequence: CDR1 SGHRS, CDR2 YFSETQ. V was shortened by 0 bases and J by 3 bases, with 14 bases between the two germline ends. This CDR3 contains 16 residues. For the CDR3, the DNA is TGCGCCAGCAGCTTGGCCGCACTCCTGGAAACAGATACGCAGTATTTT. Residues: CASSLAALLETDTQYF.

The CDR3 DNA reads TGTGCCAGCAGCTCAGGGGGACTAGCGGGAGATGAGCAGTTCTTC. This sequence encodes CASSSGGLAGDEQFF. The rearrangement joins TRBV7-2 to TRBJ2-1, with 14 bases fitting TRBD2. Losses at the gene ends were 4 bases for V and 8 bases for J; bases not matched to a gene: 4. CDR3 size: 15 residues. Germline V gene data show CDR1 as SGHTA and CDR2 as FQGNSA.

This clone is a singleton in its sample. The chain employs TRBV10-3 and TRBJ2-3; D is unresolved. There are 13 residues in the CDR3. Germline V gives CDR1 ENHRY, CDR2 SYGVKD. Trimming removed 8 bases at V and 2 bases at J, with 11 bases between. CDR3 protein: CAIGRYSTDTQYF. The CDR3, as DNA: TGTGCCATCGGGCGGTACTCCACAGATACGCAGTATTTT.

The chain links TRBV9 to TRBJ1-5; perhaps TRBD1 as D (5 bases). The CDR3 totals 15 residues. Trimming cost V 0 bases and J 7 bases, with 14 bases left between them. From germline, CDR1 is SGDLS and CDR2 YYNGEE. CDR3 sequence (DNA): TGTGCCAGCAGCGTAGGTGGGGGGAGAGGCCAGCCCCAGCATTTT. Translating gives CASSVGGGRGQPQHF.

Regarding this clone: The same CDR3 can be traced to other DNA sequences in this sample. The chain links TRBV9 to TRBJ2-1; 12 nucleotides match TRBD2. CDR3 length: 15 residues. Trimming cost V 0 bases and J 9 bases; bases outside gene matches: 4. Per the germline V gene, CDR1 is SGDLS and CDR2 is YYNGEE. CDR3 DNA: TGTGCCAGCAGCGTAGGGACTAGCGGGACAGGTGAGCAGTTCTTC. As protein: CASSVGTSGTGEQFF. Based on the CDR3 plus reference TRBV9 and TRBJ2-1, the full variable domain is DSGVTQTPKHLITATGQRVTLRCSPRSGDLSVYWYQQSLDQGLQFLIQYYNGEERAKGNILERFSAQQFPDLHSELNLSSLELGDSALYFCASSVGTSGTGEQFFGPGTRLTVL.

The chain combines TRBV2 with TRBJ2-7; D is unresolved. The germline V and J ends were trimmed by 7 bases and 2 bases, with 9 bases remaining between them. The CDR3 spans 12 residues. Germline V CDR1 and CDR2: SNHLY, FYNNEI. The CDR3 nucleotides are TGTGCCAGCACTGCCGGAACCTACGAGCAGTACTTC. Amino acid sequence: CASTAGTYEQYF.